This entry is about one T cell receptor beta chain. The data derive from a study of T cell changes during pregnancy in multiple sclerosis. Sequenced by immunoSEQ multiplex PCR; TCRdb stores in-frame clones only, minus some. The table has approximately 120,000 clones, roughly 97% seen once. The sequences come from peripheral blood, collected after pregnancy. This receptor was identified in a female donor with multiple sclerosis, enrolled in a pregnancy study.

Here the CDR3 reads CASSYSRVYITEAFF. The CDR3, as DNA: TGTGCCAGCAGTTACTCCCGGGTCTACATCACTGAAGCTTTCTTT. V is TRBV6-5 and J is TRBJ1-1; D uncertain. Trimming left V 0 bases short and J 4 bases short, with 12 bases between. Germline assignment: CDR1 MNHEY and CDR2 SVGAGI. The CDR3 is made up of 15 amino acids.